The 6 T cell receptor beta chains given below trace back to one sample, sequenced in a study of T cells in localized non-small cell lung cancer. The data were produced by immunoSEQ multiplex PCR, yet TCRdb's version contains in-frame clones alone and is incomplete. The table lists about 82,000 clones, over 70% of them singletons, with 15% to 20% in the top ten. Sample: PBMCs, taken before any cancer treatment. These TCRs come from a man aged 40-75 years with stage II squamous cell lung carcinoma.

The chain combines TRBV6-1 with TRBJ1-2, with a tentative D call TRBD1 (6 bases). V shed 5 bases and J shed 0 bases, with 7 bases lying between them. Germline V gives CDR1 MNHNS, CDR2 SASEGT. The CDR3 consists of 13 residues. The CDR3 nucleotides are TGTGCCAGCAGTTGGACAGCTAACTATGGCTACACCTTC. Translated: CASSWTANYGYTF.

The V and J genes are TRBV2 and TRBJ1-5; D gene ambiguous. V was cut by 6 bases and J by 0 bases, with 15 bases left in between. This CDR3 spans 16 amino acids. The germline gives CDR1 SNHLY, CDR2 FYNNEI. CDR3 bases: TGTGCCAGCAGCGGCCGGAGGGCGTATAGCAATCAGCCCCAGCATTTT. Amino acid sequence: CASSGRRAYSNQPQHF.

DNA for the CDR3: TGTGCCAGCAGAGGGAGAGGCAAAGCCCACACTGAAGCTTTCTTT. Translated, it gives CASRGRGKAHTEAFF. The chain carries TRBV2 and TRBJ1-1; D is ambiguous. Germline CDR1 is SNHLY and CDR2 is FYNNEI. The V gene lost 6 bases and the J gene lost 3 bases, with 17 bases spanning the gap. The CDR3 totals 15 residues.

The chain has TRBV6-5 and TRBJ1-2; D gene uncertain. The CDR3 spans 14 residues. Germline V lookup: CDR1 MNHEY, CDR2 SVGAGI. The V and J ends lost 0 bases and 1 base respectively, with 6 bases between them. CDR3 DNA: TGTGCCAGCAGTTACTCACGCTTTAACTATGGCTACACCTTC. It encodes CASSYSRFNYGYTF.

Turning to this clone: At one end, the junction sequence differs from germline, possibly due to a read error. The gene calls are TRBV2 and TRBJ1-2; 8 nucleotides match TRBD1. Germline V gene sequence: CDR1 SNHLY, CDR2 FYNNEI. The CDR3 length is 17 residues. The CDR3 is CASSLPSSGTGGLRCSF. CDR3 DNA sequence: TGTGCCAGCAGCCTACCCTCAAGCGGGACAGGAGGGTTGAGGTGTAGCTTC.

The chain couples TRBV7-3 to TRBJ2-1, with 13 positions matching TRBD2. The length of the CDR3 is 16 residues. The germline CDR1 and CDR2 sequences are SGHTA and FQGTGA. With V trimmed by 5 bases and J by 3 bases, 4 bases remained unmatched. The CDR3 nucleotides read TGTGCCAGCAGCCCTACTAGCGGGGGGGTCTACAATGAGCAGTTCTTC. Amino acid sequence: CASSPTSGGVYNEQFF.